This T cell receptor beta chain was captured by sequencing in a study of shared clonotypes between healthy human individuals. The naive CD8 population came from CD45RO-negative cells selected for CCR7, without terminally differentiated effector memory CD45RA+ cells. Generated by immunoSEQ multiplex PCR, the TCRdb table keeps only in-frame clones and is missing some. The repertoire has hundreds of thousands of clones, roughly 98% of them found once; the top ten carry around 0.3%. CDR3 length: 13 amino acids. J lost 0 bases, V lost 4 bases, and 0 bases had no gene match. Germline CDR1 reads MDHEN; CDR2 reads SYDVKM.

The sample comprised naive CD8+ T cells sorted from blood. The chain employs TRBV28 and TRBJ2-7; 7 bases map to TRBD1. This TCR came from a man between 25 and 39 years old in good health. Written as DNA, the CDR3 is TGTGCCAGCAGTTGGGACAGCTCCTACGAGCAGTACTTC. The encoded protein is CASSWDSSYEQYF.